This passage covers 19 T cell receptor beta chains from one sample sequenced in a study of shared clonotypes between healthy human individuals (TCRdb year 2020). The method was the immunoSEQ multiplex PCR assay. Sourced from immuneACCESS, this table was stored by TCRdb with only in-frame sequences that have V and J called. A share of the clones is absent; for the studies checked, an unresolved V gene accounts for under half, and the remainder has no known explanation. Across this sample there are 330,000 or so clones, with about 70% seen only once. The top ten hold roughly a tenth of the sample. Specimen: memory CD4+ T cells sorted from blood. The intended sense of this specimen's cell subset or site label: CD45RA-negative fraction. These receptors were obtained from a man younger than 45 in good health.

For the CDR3, the DNA is TGTGCCAGCGCTATTACCTACGAGCAGTACTTC. Protein product: CASAITYEQYF. The rearrangement links TRBV7-2 to TRBJ2-7, with D unclear. The CDR3 spans 11 residues. V lost 8 bases, J lost 2 bases, and 7 bases lay in between. Per germline, CDR1 SGHTA and CDR2 FQGNSA. The variable domain in full, with the rest retrieved from reference TRBV7-2 and TRBJ2-7, is GAGVSQSPSNKVTEKGKDVELRCDPISGHTALYWYRQSLGQGLEFLIYFQGNSAPDKSGLPSDRFSAERTGGSVSTLTIQRTQQEDSAVYLCASAITYEQYFGPGTRLTVT.

The chain combines TRBV7-7 with TRBJ2-1, with 8 bases matching TRBD2. V lost 5 bases and J lost 0; bases outside the gene matches: 6. The CDR3 is 16 residues long. The germline V gene has CDR1 SSHAT and CDR2 FNYEAQ (reference sequence). The CDR3 coding sequence is TGTGCCAGCAGCCCCAACAGCGGGAGCTCCTACAATGAGCAGTTCTTC. Residues: CASSPNSGSSYNEQFF.

This clone showed up just once. The rearrangement links TRBV29-1 to TRBJ2-7; TRBD1 or TRBD2 may be the D gene (5 bases each). The ends were cut back, 7 bases at V and 4 bases at J, with 26 bases in the middle. The CDR3 consists of 16 residues. The germline gives CDR1 SQVTM, CDR2 ANQGSEA. The CDR3 is CSANLPGTGALYEQYF. CDR3 in DNA: TGCAGCGCCAACCTTCCGGGAACCGGGGCCTTGTACGAGCAGTACTTC.

The J gene is TRBJ2-3, the V gene TRBV5-1; D gene uncertain. Per the germline V gene, CDR1 is SGHRS and CDR2 is YFSETQ. Trimming pared 0 bases from V and 2 bases from J, leaving 10 bases between. The CDR3 contains 15 residues. The DNA for the CDR3 is TGCGCCAGCAGCTTGGATGGTGACACCACAGATACGCAGTATTTT. Amino acids: CASSLDGDTTDTQYF. Full variable domain (missing parts from reference TRBV5-1 and TRBJ2-3): KAGVTQTPRYLIKTRGQQVTLSCSPISGHRSVSWYQQTPGQGLQFLFEYFSETQRNKGNFPGRFSGRQFSNSRSEMNVSTLELGDSALYLCASSLDGDTTDTQYFGPGTRLTVL.

The CDR3 spells CASSLGGGGSYEQYF. The CDR3 region has the DNA TGTGCCAGCAGCTTGGGAGGGGGAGGAAGCTACGAGCAGTACTTC. V usage is TRBV7-2 and J usage is TRBJ2-7; TRBD2 is a possible D gene (7 bases). Germline CDR1 reads SGHTA; CDR2 reads FQGNSA. Between the trimmed V and J ends, which lost 3 bases and 3 bases, there was a span of 15 bases. This CDR3 has 15 amino acids.

V usage is TRBV7-9 and J usage is TRBJ2-1; 11 nucleotides align to TRBD2. Germline V CDR1 and CDR2: SEHNR, FQNEAQ (reference sequence). This CDR3 is 17 amino acids long. V dropped 0 bases and J dropped 6; count of bases not matched to a gene: 7. The CDR3 region has the DNA TGTGCCAGCAGCTTAGCCCCTCTAGCGGGAGGAACCAATGAGCAGTTCTTC. Translation gives CASSLAPLAGGTNEQFF.

This CDR3 reads CASSQTSYEQYF. CDR3 nucleotides: TGTGCCAGCAGCCAGACCTCCTACGAGCAGTACTTC. J is TRBJ2-7 and V is TRBV5-6, with unresolved D. The CDR3 runs 12 residues. V shed 4 bases and J shed 0 bases, with 5 bases lying between them. Per the germline V gene, CDR1 is SGHDT and CDR2 is YYEEEE.

This chain connects TRBV10-3 to TRBJ2-5, with D tentatively TRBD1 (8 bases). Germline CDR1 ENHRY, CDR2 SYGVKD. The CDR3 has 14 amino acids. V was trimmed by 2 bases and J by 5 bases, leaving 12 bases between them. The DNA of the CDR3 is TGTGCCATCAGTGAGGGACAGGGAGGGGAGACCCAGTACTTC. As protein: CAISEGQGGETQYF.

This chain connects TRBV7-9 to TRBJ1-2, with unresolved D. CDR3 length: 12 amino acids. V was cut by 5 bases and J by 6 bases, with 10 bases left in between. Germline values: CDR1 SEHNR, CDR2 FQNEAQ (reference sequence). CDR3 protein: CASSPQKNGYTF. The CDR3 DNA reads TGTGCCAGCAGCCCACAGAAAAATGGCTACACCTTC.

The chain employs TRBV7-2 and TRBJ2-3; D not resolved. Deletions cut 6 bases from V and 0 bases from J, with 10 bases between. Germline V lookup: CDR1 SGHTA, CDR2 FQGNSA. This CDR3 is 14 amino acids long. The CDR3 nucleotides read TGTGCCAGCAGAAATCGGGCTAGCACAGATACGCAGTATTTT. Translation gives CASRNRASTDTQYF. Filled out from reference TRBV7-2 and TRBJ2-3, the complete variable domain reads GAGVSQSPSNKVTEKGKDVELRCDPISGHTALYWYRQSLGQGLEFLIYFQGNSAPDKSGLPSDRFSAERTGGSVSTLTIQRTQQEDSAVYLCASRNRASTDTQYFGPGTRLTVL.

This chain links TRBV2 with TRBJ2-7, with D tentatively TRBD2 (7 bases). The length of the CDR3 is 11 residues. Germline V lookup: CDR1 SNHLY, CDR2 FYNNEI. The CDR3 here is CATGGQYEQYF. The CDR3 bases are TGTGCTACGGGGGGACAATACGAGCAGTACTTC.

V gene TRBV7-2 combines with J gene TRBJ1-1; maybe TRBD1 (6 bases). Germline CDR1 reads SGHTA; CDR2 reads FQGNSA. V shed 3 bases and J shed 6 bases, with 14 bases lying between them. The CDR3 is made up of 14 amino acids. DNA for the CDR3: TGTGCCAGCAGCTTTATTCTGGGGGCGGCTGAAGCTTTCTTT. It codes for CASSFILGAAEAFF.

Remarks on this clone: A junction end diverges from the germline sequence, so it may reflect a read error. This rearrangement joins TRBV19 to TRBJ2-4, with D perhaps given as TRBD1 or TRBD2 (6 bases each). The CDR3 has 14 residues. In germline, CDR1 is LNHDA, CDR2 SQIVND (reference sequence). The CDR3 DNA is TGTGCCAGTAGTATCCTTGGGGTTACGGGGGCCTGGAGCTTC. It specifies CASSILGVTGAWSF. Combining the CDR3 with reference TRBV19 and TRBJ2-4 gives the whole variable domain DGGITQSPKYLFRKEGQNVTLSCEQNLNHDAMYWYRQDPGQGLRLIYYSQIVNDFQKGDIAEGYSVSREKKESFPLTVTSAQKNPTAFYLCASSILGVTGAWSFGAGTRLSVL.

This clone was recorded a few times. This chain uses TRBV7-2 with TRBJ1-2; D is perhaps TRBD1 (6 bases). CDR1 and CDR2 (germline): SGHTA, FQGNSA. V was cut by 3 bases and J by 4 bases, with 15 bases left in between. The CDR3 runs 15 residues. The CDR3 DNA follows: TGTGCCAGCAGCTTTTCGGGGGCTCTAGTCTATGGCTACACCTTC. Protein: CASSFSGALVYGYTF. Together with reference TRBV7-2 and TRBJ1-2, the CDR3 gives the full variable domain: GAGVSQSPSNKVTEKGKDVELRCDPISGHTALYWYRQSLGQGLEFLIYFQGNSAPDKSGLPSDRFSAERTGGSVSTLTIQRTQQEDSAVYLCASSFSGALVYGYTFGSGTRLTVV.

This clone showed up just a few times. This chain connects TRBV6-1 to TRBJ1-2; D uncertain. Germline-derived CDR1 and CDR2 are MNHNS and SASEGT. The CDR3 loop spans 15 amino acids. V lost 10 bases, J lost 3 bases, and 21 bases lay in between. The CDR3 DNA reads as TGTGCCATCGATCTGGGCCACGGGTTATACTATGGCTACACCTTC. Protein sequence: CAIDLGHGLYYGYTF.

CDR3 loop: CASRRPGPANTGELFF. CDR3 nucleotides: TGTGCCAGCAGGAGGCCGGGTCCTGCGAACACCGGGGAGCTGTTTTTT. The gene calls are TRBV5-6 and TRBJ2-2; the D is unclear. The CDR3 is made up of 16 amino acids. The germline CDR1 and CDR2 sequences are SGHDT and YYEEEE. Trimming removed 5 bases from V and 0 bases from J, with 14 bases in between.

The chain joins TRBV19 to TRBJ1-5; 7 bases are shared with TRBD1. V lost 6 bases, J lost 7 bases, and 9 bases stayed unmatched. Germline-derived CDR1 and CDR2 are LNHDA and SQIVND (reference sequence). The CDR3 is made up of 14 amino acids. The CDR3 DNA reads TGTGCCAGTAGCCCGGGACAGCCAGTCCAGCCCCAGCATTTT. Translating gives CASSPGQPVQPQHF.

This chain connects TRBV7-9 to TRBJ2-3; D unresolved. The CDR3 consists of 13 residues. V lost 5 bases to trimming and J lost 5 bases, with 11 bases between them. The germline gives CDR1 SEHNR, CDR2 FQNEAQ (reference sequence). The CDR3 DNA is TGTGCCAGCAGCCCCCTGTCGAGAGATACGCAGTATTTT. Translated, it gives CASSPLSRDTQYF. The variable domain in full, completed from reference TRBV7-9 and TRBJ2-3, reads DTGVSQNPRHKITKRGQNVTFRCDPISEHNRLYWYRQTLGQGPEFLTYFQNEAQLEKSRLLSDRFSAERPKGSFSTLEIQRTEQGDSAMYLCASSPLSRDTQYFGPGTRLTVL.

The chain recombines TRBV9 with TRBJ2-5, with TRBD2 matching over 10 bases. V shed 4 bases and J 1 base; nucleotides not matched to a gene: 1. This CDR3 spans 14 amino acids. Germline-derived CDR1 and CDR2 are SGDLS and YYNGEE. CDR3 amino acids: CASSRTSGQETQYF. The CDR3 nucleotides read TGTGCCAGCAGCAGGACTAGCGGCCAAGAGACCCAGTACTTC.